The rows below give T cell receptor beta chains drawn from one sample of a study of T cell repertoires in cytomegalovirus infection. MiXCR was run by TCRdb on the reads, yielding one entry per CDR3 protein. The sample records 650,000 to 900,000 distinct CDR3 sequences, less than 35% being singletons. These TCRs are of unknown antigen specificity. The specimen comprised cultured CD8+ T cells from PBMCs, sampled from culture after CMV antigen stimulation. These receptors all stem from a human donor in good health (CMV status not recorded). Some clones in this sample may be carry-over from other donors' samples. Both conserved end residues are part of each CDR3. A D gene is named only where the DNA matches it firmly. Only some rows state a clone size, as once, few, many or a class for expanded clones.

V	size	D	J	CDR3	DNA
TRBV4-3	NA	TRBD1	TRBJ2-2	CASSHPEGRQGAIGELFF	TGCGCCAGCAGCCACCCCGAAGGGAGACAGGGGGCTATCGGGGAGCTGTTTTTT
TRBV7-8	many	NA	TRBJ1-4	CASSLERKVATNEKLFF	TGTGCCAGCAGCTTGGAGAGAAAAGTTGCAACTAATGAAAAACTGTTTTTT
TRBV7-9	NA	TRBD1	TRBJ1-2	CASSLGTGLGGYTF	TGTGCCAGCAGCCTAGGGACAGGGCTTGGTGGCTACACCTTC
TRBV5-1	NA	TRBD1	TRBJ2-7	CASSLTGQGVLEQYF	TGCGCCAGCAGCCTTACGGGACAGGGTGTTCTCGAGCAGTACTTC
TRBV7-2	NA	TRBD2	TRBJ2-1	CASSLEGGGTNEQFF	TGTGCCAGCAGCTTAGAGGGCGGGGGGACGAATGAGCAGTTCTTC
TRBV14	few	NA	TRBJ1-2	CASSQVGQAIDYGYTF	TGTGCCAGCAGCCAAGTGGGGCAGGCAATTGACTATGGCTACACCTTC
TRBV7-2	few	NA	TRBJ2-5	CASSLEFAQETQYF	TGTGCCAGCAGCTTAGAGTTCGCACAGGAGACCCAGTACTTC
TRBV4-1	NA	NA	TRBJ1-1	CASSARGTGNTEAFF	TGCGCCAGCAGTGCGCGGGGTACAGGGAACACTGAAGCTTTCTTT
TRBV12-3/TRBV12-4	many	TRBD1	TRBJ2-1	CASRLDRVKDNEQFF	TGTGCCAGCAGGTTGGACAGGGTGAAGGACAATGAGCAGTTCTTC
TRBV7-6	few	NA	TRBJ2-1	CASSLAPTSANEQFF	TGTGCCAGCAGCTTAGCTCCCACTTCGGCCAATGAGCAGTTCTTC
TRBV5-1	few	NA	TRBJ1-2	CASMGPPHGYTF	TGCGCCAGCATGGGTCCGCCACATGGCTACACCTTC
TRBV28	few	TRBD2	TRBJ2-1	CASSPNVAGASYNEQFF	TGTGCCAGCAGTCCCAACGTAGCGGGGGCCTCCTACAATGAGCAGTTCTTC
TRBV2	NA	TRBD1	TRBJ1-1	CASFKSRGRFPGAFF	TGTGCCAGCTTTAAGTCCAGGGGGCGATTTCCAGGAGCTTTCTTT
TRBV12-3/TRBV12-4	many	NA	TRBJ1-1	CASIPNQGLIRAFF	TGTGCCAGCATTCCGAACCAGGGCTTGATACGAGCTTTCTTT
TRBV7-6	many	NA	TRBJ1-5	CASSLGDTYSNQPQHF	TGTGCCAGCAGCTTAGGAGACACTTATAGCAATCAGCCCCAGCATTTT
TRBV28	NA	NA	TRBJ1-2	CASSSSTGGGYTF	NA
TRBV2	NA	NA	TRBJ1-1	CASEKESRNTEAFF	TGTGCCAGCGAAAAAGAGTCGAGGAACACTGAAGCTTTCTTT
TRBV27	few	NA	TRBJ1-1	CASSLVRARFTEAFF	TGTGCCAGCAGTTTAGTCAGGGCCCGGTTCACTGAAGCTTTCTTT
TRBV7-4	NA	NA	TRBJ1-5	CVSSLYDSYSNQPQHF	TGTGTCAGCAGCTTATATGACAGTTATAGCAATCAGCCCCAGCATTTT
TRBV12-3/TRBV12-4	NA	NA	TRBJ1-1	CASNRQDEGEAFF	TGTGCCAGCAACCGACAGGACGAAGGTGAAGCTTTCTTT
TRBV6-4	NA	NA	TRBJ2-5	CASSAYGGAETQYF	TGTGCCAGCAGTGCCTATGGGGGCGCGGAGACCCAGTACTTC
TRBV15	once	NA	TRBJ2-1	CATGLGGGPYEQFF	TGTGCCACCGGGCTTGGGGGGGGGCCCTACGAGCAGTTCTTC
TRBV27	NA	NA	TRBJ1-2	CASSLFGTGQIYGYTF	TGTGCCAGCAGTTTGTTTGGGACGGGACAAATCTATGGCTACACCTTC
TRBV4-1	NA	NA	TRBJ2-1	CASSQERTRSYNEQFF	TGCGCCAGCAGCCAAGAAAGGACTCGCTCCTACAATGAGCAGTTCTTC
TRBV7-9	few	NA	TRBJ2-2	CAGPEGAGELFF	TGTGCCGGACCTGAAGGCGCCGGGGAGCTGTTTTTT
TRBV7-9	NA	NA	TRBJ1-4	CASSSPGTATNEKLFF	TGTGCCAGCAGCTCACCAGGGACCGCAACTAATGAAAAACTGTTTTTT
TRBV19	few	TRBD2	TRBJ2-5	CASSILAGIETQYF	TGTGCCAGTAGTATACTAGCGGGGATAGAGACCCAGTACTTC
TRBV27	NA	NA	TRBJ1-1	CASSFREPANTEAFF	TGTGCCAGCAGTTTTCGGGAGCCAGCGAACACTGAAGCTTTCTTT
TRBV7-6	many	NA	TRBJ1-4	CASSSQGANEKLFF	TGTGCCAGCAGCTCACAGGGAGCTAATGAAAAACTGTTTTTT
TRBV4-1	NA	NA	TRBJ1-1	CASSHGGDTEAFF	TGCGCCAGCAGCCACGGCGGGGACACTGAAGCTTTCTTT
TRBV4-1	NA	NA	TRBJ2-2	CASSRQGMAGGLVSVAGELFF	TGCGCCAGCAGCCGACAGGGGATGGCGGGGGGTCTTGTGTCTGTCGCCGGGGAGCTGTTTTTT
TRBV7-2	many	NA	TRBJ2-7	CASSLDEGVSHEQYF	TGTGCCAGCAGCTTAGATGAGGGGGTGTCCCACGAGCAGTACTTC
TRBV7-9	NA	NA	TRBJ1-1	CASSPTSGYTEAFF	TGTGCCAGCAGCCCTACCTCGGGGTACACTGAAGCTTTCTTT
TRBV6-1	many	NA	TRBJ1-2	CASLGQGFDYGYTF	TGTGCCAGCCTTGGGCAGGGGTTTGACTATGGCTACACCTTC
TRBV7-9	NA	NA	TRBJ2-7	CASSSGFYEQYF	TGTGCCAGCAGCTCCGGGTTCTACGAGCAGTACTTC
TRBV19	NA	TRBD2	TRBJ2-1	CASSIVERGAPLFF	TGTGCCAGTAGTATAGTGGAGCGGGGGGCCCCTTTGTTCTTC
TRBV6-1	few	NA	TRBJ1-2	CASIKTPNYGYTF	TGTGCCAGCATCAAAACACCAAACTATGGCTACACCTTC